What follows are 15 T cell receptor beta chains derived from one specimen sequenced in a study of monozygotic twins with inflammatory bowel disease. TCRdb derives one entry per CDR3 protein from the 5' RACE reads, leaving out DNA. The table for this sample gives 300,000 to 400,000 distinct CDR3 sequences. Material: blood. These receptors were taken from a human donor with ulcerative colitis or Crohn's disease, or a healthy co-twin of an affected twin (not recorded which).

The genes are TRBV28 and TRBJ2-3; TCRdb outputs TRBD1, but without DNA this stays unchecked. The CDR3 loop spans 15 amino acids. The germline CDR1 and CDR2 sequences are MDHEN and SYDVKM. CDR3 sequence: CASSLMGQNTDTQYF.

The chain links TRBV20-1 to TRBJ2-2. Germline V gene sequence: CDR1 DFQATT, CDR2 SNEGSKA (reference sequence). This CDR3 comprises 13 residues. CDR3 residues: CSARDSGTGELFF.

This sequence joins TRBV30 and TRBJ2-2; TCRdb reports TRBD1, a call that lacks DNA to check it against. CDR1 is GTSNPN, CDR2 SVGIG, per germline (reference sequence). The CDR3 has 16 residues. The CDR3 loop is CAWRFNRGSGTGELFF.

This CDR3 reads CASSLRQVTTQYF. The rearrangement links TRBV12-3 or TRBV12-4 to TRBJ2-5. The CDR3 has 13 amino acids.

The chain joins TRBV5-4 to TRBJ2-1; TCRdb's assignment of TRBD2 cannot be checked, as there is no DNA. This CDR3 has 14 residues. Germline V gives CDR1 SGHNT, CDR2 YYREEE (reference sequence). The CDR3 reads CASRGRSSYNEQFF.

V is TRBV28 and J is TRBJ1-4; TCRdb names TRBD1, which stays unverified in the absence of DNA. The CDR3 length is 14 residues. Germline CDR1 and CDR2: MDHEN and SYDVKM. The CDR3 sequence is CASSFGTGWEKLFF.

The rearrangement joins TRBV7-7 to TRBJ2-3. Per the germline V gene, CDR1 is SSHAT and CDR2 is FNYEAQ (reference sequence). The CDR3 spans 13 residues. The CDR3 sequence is CASRFGLPDTQYF.

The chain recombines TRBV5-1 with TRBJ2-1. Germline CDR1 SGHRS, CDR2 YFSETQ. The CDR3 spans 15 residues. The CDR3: CASSLLGDSYNEQFF.

The CDR3 protein is CASNGGRGTDTQYF. The V and J genes are TRBV11-2 and TRBJ2-3; the D gene TCRdb calls, TRBD1, cannot be checked with no DNA. Germline values: CDR1 SGHAT, CDR2 FQNNGV. The CDR3 is 14 amino acids.

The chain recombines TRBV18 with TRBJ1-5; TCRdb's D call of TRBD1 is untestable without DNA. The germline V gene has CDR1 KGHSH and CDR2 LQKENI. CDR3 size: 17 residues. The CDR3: CASSPLRGQGQNQPQHF.

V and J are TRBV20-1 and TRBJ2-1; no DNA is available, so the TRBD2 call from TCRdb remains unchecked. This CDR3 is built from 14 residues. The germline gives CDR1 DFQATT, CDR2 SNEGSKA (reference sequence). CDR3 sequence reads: CSAPGLPAGNEQFF.

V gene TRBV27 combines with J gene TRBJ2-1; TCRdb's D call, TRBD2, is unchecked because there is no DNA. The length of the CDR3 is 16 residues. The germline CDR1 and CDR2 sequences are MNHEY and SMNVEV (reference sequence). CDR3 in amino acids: CASSPRMTSSYNEQFF.

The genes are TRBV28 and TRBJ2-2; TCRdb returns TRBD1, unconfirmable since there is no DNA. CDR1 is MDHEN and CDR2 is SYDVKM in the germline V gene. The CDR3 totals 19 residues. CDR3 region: CASSFPGHTWQRNTGELFF.

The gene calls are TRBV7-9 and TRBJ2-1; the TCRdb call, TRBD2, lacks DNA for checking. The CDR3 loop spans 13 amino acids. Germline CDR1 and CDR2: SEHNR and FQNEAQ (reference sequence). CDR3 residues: CASLVLPGDEQFF.

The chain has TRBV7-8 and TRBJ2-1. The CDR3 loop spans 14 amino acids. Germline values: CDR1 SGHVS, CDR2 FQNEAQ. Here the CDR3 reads CASSLGRVGNEQFF.